A single sample gave rise to the 21 T cell receptor beta chains below, sequenced in a study of graft-versus-host responses after intestinal transplantation. Some clones are missing from TCRdb's copy, which holds only in-frame ones; the method was immunoSEQ multiplex PCR. This sample carries about 64,000 clones, 90% to 95% of them seen once, and the ten largest clones take less than 2%. Their target antigens are unknown. The source material was unstimulated CD8+ T cells sorted from spleen or lymph node cells, sampled before transplant. All receptors derive from a human donor who was the organ donor for an intestinal transplant.

This clone was counted once. The chain couples TRBV9 to TRBJ2-3, with a possible D match to TRBD1 (6 bases). The CDR3 spans 14 residues. V shed 4 bases and J shed 1 base, with 10 bases lying between them. Germline V gives CDR1 SGDLS, CDR2 YYNGEE. The CDR3 protein is CASSPYRGTDTQYF. CDR3 nucleotide sequence: TGTGCCAGCAGCCCCTACAGGGGCACAGATACGCAGTATTTT.

The chain couples TRBV3-1 (or the pseudogene TRBV3-2) to TRBJ2-1; no reliable D call. The CDR3 runs to 9 residues. V was cut by 4 bases and J by 16 bases, with 8 bases left in between. Germline values: CDR1 LGHDT, CDR2 YNNKEL (reference sequence). CDR3 in amino acids: CASSPPKFF. CDR3 DNA sequence: TGTGCCAGCAGCCCTCCTAAATTCTTC.

V usage is TRBV27 and J usage is TRBJ2-1, with TRBD1 as a possible D gene (5 bases). The CDR3 has 13 residues. The V end lost 2 bases, the J end lost 9 bases, and 11 bases lay between the germline ends. Looked up from germline, CDR1 is MNHEY and CDR2 is SMNVEV (reference sequence). The CDR3 DNA follows: TGTGCCAGCAGTTTACTTGACAGAAGTGAGCAGTTCTTC. This gives the protein CASSLLDRSEQFF.

The chain is built from TRBV11-2 and TRBJ1-5; D unresolved. The V and J ends lost 1 base and 3 bases respectively, with 7 bases between them. This CDR3 is 14 amino acids long. CDR1 is SGHAT and CDR2 is FQNNGV in the germline V gene. Here the CDR3 reads CASSLGGDNQPQHF. The DNA for the CDR3 is TGTGCCAGCAGCTTAGGAGGTGACAATCAGCCCCAGCATTTT.

The chain recombines TRBV5-1 with TRBJ2-3; the D is unclear. Germline V gene lookup returns CDR1 SGHRS and CDR2 YFSETQ. The ends were cut back, 0 bases at V and 1 base at J, with 3 bases in the middle. The CDR3 consists of 13 residues. The CDR3 DNA sequence: TGCGCCAGCAGCTTGGCGGGCACAGATACGCAGTATTTT. Its translation is CASSLAGTDTQYF.

This chain links TRBV7-9 with TRBJ2-7; tentative D call: TRBD2 (5 bases). Between the trimmed V and J ends, which lost 5 bases and 2 bases, there was a span of 10 bases. The length of the CDR3 is 13 residues. Germline loops: CDR1 SEHNR, CDR2 FQNEAQ (reference sequence). CDR3 loop: CASSLYGTYEQYF. In DNA, the CDR3 is TGTGCCAGCAGCCTGTACGGGACCTACGAGCAGTACTTC.

The rearrangement joins TRBV19 to TRBJ1-5; D is ambiguous. With 3 bases removed from V and 4 bases from J, the gap between germline ends came to 16 bases. The CDR3 is 16 residues long. Germline V lookup: CDR1 LNHDA, CDR2 SQIVND (reference sequence). CDR3 loop: CASSILPGRENQPQHF. The CDR3 coding sequence is TGTGCCAGTAGTATCCTGCCGGGAAGAGAGAATCAGCCCCAGCATTTT.

V gene TRBV30 combines with J gene TRBJ2-1, with 9 positions matching TRBD1. This CDR3 has 14 amino acids. Germline trimming cut 0 bases from V and 7 bases from J; bases unmatched to any gene: 4. CDR1 is GTSNPN and CDR2 is SVGIG in the germline V gene (reference sequence). The CDR3 spells CAWSVEDRGNEQFF. DNA of the CDR3: TGTGCCTGGAGTGTAGAGGACAGGGGTAATGAGCAGTTCTTC.

This rearrangement joins TRBV6-5 to TRBJ1-2, with D perhaps matching TRBD1 (5 bases). The CDR3 has 14 residues. V was pared by 5 bases and J by 5 bases, with 15 bases between. CDR1 MNHEY and CDR2 SVGAGI come from the germline V gene. Written as DNA, the CDR3 is TGTGCCAGCAGTCCCGACAGTAGGTGGTATGGCTACACCTTC. Translation gives CASSPDSRWYGYTF.

The chain has TRBV4-3 and TRBJ2-1; a weak D match, TRBD2 (5 bases). V shed 3 bases and J shed 4 bases, with 16 bases lying between them. The germline gives CDR1 LGHNA, CDR2 YSLEER. The CDR3 extends over 16 amino acids. The DNA of the CDR3 is TGCGCCAGCAGCCACCCTGGAGGCGACTTGTACAATGAGCAGTTCTTC. This gives the protein CASSHPGGDLYNEQFF.

The chain has TRBV18 and TRBJ1-1; a weak D match, TRBD1 (6 bases). Trimming left V 6 bases short and J 0 bases short, with 11 bases between. Germline V CDR1 and CDR2: KGHSH, LQKENI. The CDR3 extends over 14 amino acids. CDR3 sequence (DNA): TGTGCCAGCTCTTTAGCAGGGGTGAACACTGAAGCTTTCTTT. Its protein is CASSLAGVNTEAFF.

This sequence joins TRBV6-5 and TRBJ2-2, with D perhaps TRBD2 (5 bases). Per the germline V gene, CDR1 is MNHEY and CDR2 is SVGAGI. Trimming stripped 3 bases from V and 6 bases from J, with 11 bases between. The CDR3 extends over 14 amino acids. This CDR3 reads CASSYLRGPGELFF. CDR3 in DNA: TGTGCCAGCAGTTATCTCCGGGGTCCCGGGGAGCTGTTTTTT.

The chain recombines TRBV7-9 with TRBJ2-7; D not certain. There are 13 residues in the CDR3. The germline CDR1 and CDR2 sequences are SEHNR and FQNEAQ (reference sequence). Trimming left V 6 bases short and J 7 bases short, with 16 bases between. The CDR3 reads CASRYGAGREQYF. The CDR3 bases are TGTGCCAGCAGGTATGGAGCCGGTCGTGAGCAGTACTTC.

V usage is TRBV30 and J usage is TRBJ2-7; D is undetermined. The CDR3 loop spans 13 amino acids. The V and J ends lost 3 bases and 1 base respectively, with 10 bases between them. Germline CDR1 GTSNPN, CDR2 SVGIG (reference sequence). The CDR3 spells CAWRPGNSYEQYF. The CDR3 DNA follows: TGTGCCTGGAGGCCGGGTAATTCCTACGAGCAGTACTTC.

The chain carries TRBV28 and TRBJ2-6; TRBD1 matches 9 bases. The CDR3 length is 20 residues. From germline, CDR1 is MDHEN and CDR2 SYDVKM. J lost 2 bases, V lost 7 bases, and 18 bases had no gene match. The CDR3 region is CASTDRFTGGGSPGANVLTF. Written as DNA, the CDR3 is TGTGCCAGCACTGACCGGTTTACAGGGGGCGGCTCTCCTGGGGCCAACGTCCTGACTTTC.

The chain carries TRBV13 and TRBJ2-1, with 9 bases identical to TRBD1. Germline CDR1 and CDR2: PRHDT and FYEKMQ (reference sequence). This CDR3 region has 17 residues. The junction had 11 bases not matched to a gene; V was cut back by 1 base and J by 7 bases. The CDR3 spells CASSLAGGQGLGNEQFF. The CDR3 region has the DNA TGTGCCAGCAGCTTAGCCGGGGGACAGGGCTTGGGGAATGAGCAGTTCTTC.

CDR3 sequence: CASSIPGTSGRGTGELFF. The CDR3 nucleotides are TGTGCCAGTAGTATTCCTGGGACTAGCGGGAGAGGGACCGGGGAGCTGTTTTTT. The chain joins TRBV19 to TRBJ2-2; TRBD2 agrees at 14 bases. The V gene end was trimmed by 3 bases and the J gene end by 5 bases; junction bases not matched to a gene: 8. The CDR3 loop spans 18 amino acids. Germline CDR1 is LNHDA and CDR2 is SQIVND (reference sequence).

DNA of the CDR3: TGTGCCAGCAGCGCTGGGGAGAGCTCTGGAAACACCATATATTTT. This encodes CASSAGESSGNTIYF. The V and J genes are TRBV9 and TRBJ1-3; D gene uncertain. Germline V gene sequence: CDR1 SGDLS, CDR2 YYNGEE. This CDR3 region has 15 residues. The V gene lost 3 bases and the J gene lost 0 bases, with 10 bases spanning the gap.

This rearrangement joins TRBV4-1 to TRBJ1-1; no clear D. There are 14 residues in the CDR3. The V end was cut by 3 bases, the J end by 3 bases, with 11 bases between. Germline loops: CDR1 MGHRA, CDR2 YSYEKL. The CDR3 loop is CASSQGIGYTEAFF. The CDR3, as DNA: TGCGCCAGCAGCCAGGGTATCGGGTACACTGAAGCTTTCTTT.

The CDR3 DNA sequence: TGCAGCGTTGAAGATCGGACAGGGGAAACTGAAGCTTTCTTT. Protein product: CSVEDRTGETEAFF. This sequence joins TRBV29-1 and TRBJ1-1; 9 nucleotides match TRBD1. Per germline, CDR1 SQVTM and CDR2 ANQGSEA. The CDR3 is 14 residues long. V lost 0 bases to trimming and J lost 5 bases; unmatched junction nucleotides: 4.

The V gene is TRBV29-1, the J gene TRBJ2-7, with D maybe TRBD1 (6 bases). CDR1 is SQVTM, CDR2 ANQGSEA, per germline. This CDR3 has 12 amino acids. V gave up 4 bases and J gave up 3 bases, with 10 bases separating them. The CDR3 coding sequence is TGCAGCGTTGGGTGGGACAACTACGAGCAGTACTTC. Its translation: CSVGWDNYEQYF.